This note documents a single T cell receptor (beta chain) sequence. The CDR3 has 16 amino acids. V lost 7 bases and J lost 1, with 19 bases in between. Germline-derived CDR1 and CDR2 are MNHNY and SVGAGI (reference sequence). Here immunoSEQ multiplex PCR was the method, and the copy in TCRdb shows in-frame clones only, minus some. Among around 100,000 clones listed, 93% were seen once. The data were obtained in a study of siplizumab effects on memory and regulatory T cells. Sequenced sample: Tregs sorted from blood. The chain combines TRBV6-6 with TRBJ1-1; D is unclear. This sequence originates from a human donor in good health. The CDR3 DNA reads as TGTGCCAGCACCCGAACTATTGTCCCGGCGAACACTGAAGCTTTCTTT. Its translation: CASTRTIVPANTEAFF.